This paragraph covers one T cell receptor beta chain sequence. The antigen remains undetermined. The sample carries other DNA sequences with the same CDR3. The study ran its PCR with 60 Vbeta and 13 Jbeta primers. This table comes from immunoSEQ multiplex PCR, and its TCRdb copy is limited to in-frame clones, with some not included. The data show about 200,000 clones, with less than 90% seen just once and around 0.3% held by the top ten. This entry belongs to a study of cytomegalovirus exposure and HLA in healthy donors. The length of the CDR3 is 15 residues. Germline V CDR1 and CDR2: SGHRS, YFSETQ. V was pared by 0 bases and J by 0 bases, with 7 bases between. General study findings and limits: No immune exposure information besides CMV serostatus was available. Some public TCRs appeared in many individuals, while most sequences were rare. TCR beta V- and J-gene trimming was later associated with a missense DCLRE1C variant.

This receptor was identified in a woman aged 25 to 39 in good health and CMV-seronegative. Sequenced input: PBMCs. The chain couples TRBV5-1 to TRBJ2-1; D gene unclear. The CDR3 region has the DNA TGCGCCAGCAGCTTGGCCGACTCCTCCTACAATGAGCAGTTCTTC. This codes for CASSLADSSYNEQFF.